The source of this T cell receptor (beta chain) is a study of blood T cells in healthy people across ages. A sample-barcoded 5' primer and a J-beta primer mix were used in a second PCR of roughly 6 to 11 cycles. TCRdb used MiXCR to reprocess the 5' RACE reads, holding one entry per CDR3 protein. The data contain roughly 2 million distinct CDR3 sequences, 49% of them singletons. Whole-study results and caveats: Among T cells, TCR beta diversity per million cells dropped roughly linearly as age rose. In long-lived donors, naive CD4+ cell counts and diversity exceeded those of aged donors.

On this clonotype: Its antigen remains unidentified.

Donor samples were obtained from healthy Caucasian individuals from Russia, aged about 6 to 90. Each sample provided at least 6 micrograms of extracted total RNA. The sequenced material came from blood. This receptor was obtained from a middle-aged woman in good health.

The CDR3 nucleotides read TGTGCCAGCAGTGAGATCTGGGGGGGGTCGGCAGATACGCAGTATTTT. Translating it yields CASSEIWGGSADTQYF. V gene TRBV6-1 combines with J gene TRBJ2-3; 7 positions match TRBD2. Germline lookup yields CDR1 MNHNS and CDR2 SASEGT. Trimming took 3 bases from V and 4 from J; bases not matched to a gene: 10. This CDR3 is 16 amino acids long.